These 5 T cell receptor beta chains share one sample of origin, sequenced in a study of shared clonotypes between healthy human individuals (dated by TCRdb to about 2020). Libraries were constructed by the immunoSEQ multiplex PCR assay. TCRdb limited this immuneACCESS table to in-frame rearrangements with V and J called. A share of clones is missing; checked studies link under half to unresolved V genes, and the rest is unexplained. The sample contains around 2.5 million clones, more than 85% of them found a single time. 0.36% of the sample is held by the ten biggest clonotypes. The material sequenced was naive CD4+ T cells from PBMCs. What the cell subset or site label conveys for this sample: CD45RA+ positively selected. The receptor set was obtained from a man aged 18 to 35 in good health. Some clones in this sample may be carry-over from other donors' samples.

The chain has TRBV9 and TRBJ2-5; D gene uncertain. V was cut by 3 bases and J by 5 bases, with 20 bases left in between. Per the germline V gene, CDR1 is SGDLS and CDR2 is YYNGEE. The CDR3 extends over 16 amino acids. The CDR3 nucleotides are TGTGCCAGCAGCGCCTCGCGGACGGGCCCCGGGGAGACCCAGTACTTC. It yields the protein CASSASRTGPGETQYF.

In DNA form, the CDR3 reads TGTGCCAGCACCCTCGACTCCAGGGCTGGCTACACCTTC. Translating it yields CASTLDSRAGYTF. This rearrangement joins TRBV6-5 to TRBJ1-2; D might be TRBD1 (5 bases). V gave up 7 bases and J gave up 7 bases, with 16 bases separating them. Germline V lookup: CDR1 MNHEY, CDR2 SVGAGI. This CDR3 is built from 13 residues.

Here the CDR3 reads CASSPLLGKPTDTQYF. In nucleotides, the CDR3 is TGTGCCAGCAGCCCACTGCTGGGCAAACCCACAGATACGCAGTATTTT. The chain has TRBV7-9 and TRBJ2-3; D gene uncertain. The ends were cut back, 5 bases at V and 2 bases at J, with 17 bases in the middle. The CDR3 consists of 16 residues. The germline V gene has CDR1 SEHNR and CDR2 FQNEAQ (reference sequence).

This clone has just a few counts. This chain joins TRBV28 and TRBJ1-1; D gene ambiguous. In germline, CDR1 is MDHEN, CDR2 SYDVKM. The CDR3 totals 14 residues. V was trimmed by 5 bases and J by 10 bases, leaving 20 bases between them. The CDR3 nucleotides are TGTGCCAGCAGTCCCCCTGGGAAGGGTGATGGAGCTTTCTTT. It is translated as CASSPPGKGDGAFF.

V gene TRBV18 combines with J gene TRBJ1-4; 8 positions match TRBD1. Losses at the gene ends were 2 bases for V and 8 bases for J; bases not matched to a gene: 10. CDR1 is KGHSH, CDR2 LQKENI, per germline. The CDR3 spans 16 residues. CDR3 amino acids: CASSPSARDRPEKLFF. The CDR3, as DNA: TGTGCCAGCTCACCATCGGCGCGGGACAGGCCCGAAAAACTGTTTTTT.